These 21 T cell receptor beta chains came from one sample sequenced in a study of T cell repertoires in cytomegalovirus infection. TCRdb re-derived calls from the reads in MiXCR, one entry per CDR3 protein. The sample contains some 300,000 distinct CDR3 sequences, around 9.6% of which appear only once. The sequencing sample was made of PBMCs. These receptors originate from a human donor in good health (CMV status not recorded). Some clones in this sample may be carry-over from other donors' samples.

This clonotype was observed at least ten times. The CDR3 DNA reads as TGTGCTAGTGCGGAACAGGGGGGTGGCAATGAGCAGTTCTTC. Protein product: CASAEQGGGNEQFF. This chain connects TRBV12-5 to TRBJ2-1; 8 bases are shared with TRBD1. V trimming: 7 bases; J trimming: 6 bases; junction bases outside the gene matches: 8. This CDR3 region has 14 residues. Germline assignment: CDR1 LGHNT and CDR2 FRNRAP.

This clonotype has a count of ten or more. The gene calls are TRBV20-1 and TRBJ2-7; D gene uncertain. This CDR3 has 12 residues. The germline V and J ends were trimmed by 6 bases and 3 bases, with 12 bases remaining between them. Germline V gene data show CDR1 as DFQATT and CDR2 as SNEGSKA (reference sequence). CDR3 region: CSAKTQNYEQYF. In DNA, the CDR3 is TGCAGTGCAAAGACCCAGAACTACGAGCAGTACTTC.

The table lists this clonotype with many counts. In DNA form, the CDR3 reads TGTGCCAGCAGCCAAGATCGTGGAGCCGCTTCACCCCTCCACTTT. It codes for CASSQDRGAASPLHF. The rearrangement joins TRBV4-2 to TRBJ1-6; D gene unclear. The germline CDR1 and CDR2 sequences are LGHNA and YNFKEQ. This CDR3 comprises 15 residues. V was pared by 0 bases and J by 9 bases, with 12 bases between.

This clonotype was observed at least ten times. The chain has TRBV7-2 and TRBJ2-7, with TRBD2 as a possible D gene (6 bases). With 5 bases removed from V and 7 bases from J, the gap between germline ends came to 12 bases. CDR3 length: 12 amino acids. Germline-derived CDR1 and CDR2 are SGHTA and FQGNSA. The CDR3 region has the DNA TGTGCCAGCAGCCGGGGAGGCGGGGAGCAGTACTTC. It yields the protein CASSRGGGEQYF.

The sample holds many counts of this clonotype. The V call is TRBV20-1, the J call TRBJ1-1, with TRBD1 matching 7 bases. The CDR3 is made up of 17 amino acids. V dropped 4 bases and J dropped 2; count of bases not matched to a gene: 16. Germline CDR1 DFQATT, CDR2 SNEGSKA (reference sequence). CDR3 amino acids: CSATKSRQGGINTEAFF. DNA of the CDR3: TGCAGTGCTACCAAAAGCCGACAGGGAGGAATAAACACTGAAGCTTTCTTT.

The table lists this clonotype with many counts. The chain links TRBV28 to TRBJ2-7, with 8 bases lining up with TRBD2. The CDR3 length is 14 residues. CDR1 MDHEN and CDR2 SYDVKM come from the germline V gene. Trimming took 5 bases from V and 6 from J; bases not matched to a gene: 9. In DNA form, the CDR3 reads TGTGCCAGCAGTCCCCTCGGGGGGGCGATCGAGCAGTACGTC. Protein: CASSPLGGAIEQYV.

This clonotype appeared many times. CDR3 region: CSAPSGGQQETQYF. The CDR3 nucleotides read TGCAGTGCTCCCAGCGGGGGTCAGCAAGAGACCCAGTACTTC. The chain recombines TRBV20-1 with TRBJ2-5; 8 bases fit TRBD2. Germline CDR1 and CDR2: DFQATT and SNEGSKA (reference sequence). V dropped 5 bases and J dropped 2; count of bases not matched to a gene: 7. The CDR3 is 14 amino acids.

This clonotype was detected ten times or more. The V and J genes are TRBV7-8 and TRBJ2-2, with 8 bases lining up with TRBD2. Trimming at V came to 6 bases and at J to 5 bases, leaving 5 bases not matched to a gene. The CDR3 sequence is 14 residues long. Germline V gene lookup returns CDR1 SGHVS and CDR2 FQNEAQ. The CDR3 region has the DNA TGTGCCAGCAGGATTAGCGGGGCAACCGGGGAGCTGTTTTTT. Protein: CASRISGATGELFF.

This clonotype was counted ten times or more. The CDR3 DNA reads TGTGCCAGCACCCACAGGGGTTCCTACAATGAGCAGTTCTTC. Its translation: CASTHRGSYNEQFF. The genes are TRBV7-2 and TRBJ2-1; 7 bases agree with TRBD1. J was trimmed by 1 base and V by 7 bases; bases with no gene match: 4. The CDR3 is 14 residues long. Looked up from germline, CDR1 is SGHTA and CDR2 is FQGNSA.

As for this clonotype: A much larger clone lies one base from this, so it may be a read error. The chain uses TRBV4-1 and TRBJ2-2; the D gene is possibly TRBD2 (5 bases). CDR1 is MGHRA and CDR2 is YSYEKL in the germline V gene. This CDR3 comprises 14 residues. CDR3 residues: CASSQRGSTGEQFF. For the CDR3, the DNA is TGCGCCAGCAGCCAGAGAGGGAGCACCGGGGAGCAGTTTTTT.

This clonotype has ten or more counts. The junction does not match germline at one end; this may be a read error. As DNA, the CDR3 is TGTGCCAGCAGTCTATGGGCAGTTCTTTACAATCAGCCCCAGCATTTT. Translating it yields CASSLWAVLYNQPQHF. This chain connects TRBV28 to TRBJ1-5, with D unclear. CDR1 is MDHEN and CDR2 is SYDVKM in the germline V gene. The CDR3 extends over 16 amino acids.

This clonotype was observed at least ten times. The chain employs TRBV7-3 and TRBJ1-1; no clear D. Trimming took 2 bases from V and 5 from J, leaving 9 bases between them. The CDR3 runs to 13 residues. The V gene's germline CDR1 is SGHTA and CDR2 FQGTGA. The DNA of the CDR3 is TGTGCCAGCAGCTTACCCGGGTCGACTGAAGCTTTCTTT. Translating gives CASSLPGSTEAFF.

This clonotype was counted many times. The chain combines TRBV2 with TRBJ1-1; D uncertain. Trimming removed 7 bases from V and 1 base from J, with 10 bases in between. Germline CDR1 is SNHLY and CDR2 is FYNNEI. The CDR3 loop spans 13 amino acids. CDR3 region: CASTKRQNTEAFF. CDR3 nucleotides: TGTGCCAGCACTAAAAGGCAGAACACTGAAGCTTTCTTT.

This clonotype was seen more than once but under ten times. V gene TRBV20-1 combines with J gene TRBJ1-1, with a tentative D call TRBD1 (6 bases). Trimming shortened V by 2 bases and J by 4 bases, and 17 bases separated the two germline ends. This CDR3 is 15 amino acids long. The germline V gene encodes CDR1 DFQATT and CDR2 SNEGSKA (reference sequence). In nucleotides, the CDR3 is TGCAGTGCTAGACCTGACACAGGGAGGGTCACTGAAGCTTTCTTT. Protein sequence: CSARPDTGRVTEAFF.

Ten or more counts support this clonotype. The chain uses TRBV5-1 and TRBJ2-5; 7 bases match TRBD1. This CDR3 comprises 15 residues. J was trimmed by 4 bases and V by 2 bases; bases with no gene match: 8. Germline V CDR1 and CDR2: SGHRS, YFSETQ. The CDR3 nucleotides read TGCGCCAGCAGCTTAGCCGGGACAGATGGAGAGACCCAGTACTTC. Amino acids: CASSLAGTDGETQYF.

This rearrangement joins TRBV28 to TRBJ2-5, with D unclear. The CDR3 consists of 15 residues. Germline V gives CDR1 MDHEN, CDR2 SYDVKM. V lost 2 bases to trimming and J lost 0 bases, with 10 bases between them. The CDR3 sequence is CASSLVALYQETQYF. CDR3 sequence (DNA): TGTGCCAGCAGTTTAGTGGCGCTGTACCAAGAGACCCAGTACTTC.

In regard to this clonotype: Since a much larger clone is just one base distant, this may be a read error. The rearrangement links TRBV20-1 to TRBJ2-2; tentatively, D is TRBD1 (6 bases). The CDR3 loop spans 14 amino acids. Germline values: CDR1 DFQATT, CDR2 SNEGSKA (reference sequence). The CDR3 DNA is TGCAGTGCGAAGGACAGACGGAACACCGGGGAGCTGGTTTTT. Translating it yields CSAKDRRNTGELVF.

This clonotype was counted a few times. The gene calls are TRBV2 and TRBJ2-1, with 7 bases identical to TRBD1. The CDR3 contains 12 residues. Germline assignment: CDR1 SNHLY and CDR2 FYNNEI. The V and J ends lost 6 bases and 9 bases, in that order; junction bases with no gene match: 5. This CDR3 reads CASRETGSEQFF. CDR3 coding DNA: TGTGCCAGCAGAGAGACAGGGAGTGAGCAGTTCTTC.

This clonotype was found many times. The DNA of the CDR3 is TGTGCCAGCAGCTTTGGGGCCGCGGGGGGGCTCACAGATACGCAGTATTTT. Protein product: CASSFGAAGGLTDTQYF. V and J are TRBV7-8 and TRBJ2-3; 9 bases are shared with TRBD2. The germline gives CDR1 SGHVS, CDR2 FQNEAQ. This CDR3 region has 17 residues. V shed 3 bases and J 2 bases; nucleotides not matched to a gene: 9.

The table lists this clonotype with many counts. The J gene is TRBJ2-7, the V gene TRBV7-8, with TRBD1 matching 7 bases. CDR1 and CDR2 from the germline V gene are SGHVS and FQNEAQ. The CDR3 sequence is 15 residues long. The V and J ends lost 4 bases and 5 bases, in that order; junction bases with no gene match: 11. CDR3 coding DNA: TGTGCCAGCAGCTCCAAAGATGACAGGGTGGACGAGCAGTACTTC. It specifies CASSSKDDRVDEQYF.

V and J are TRBV14 and TRBJ1-1; 9 bases align to TRBD1. V was clipped by 1 base and J by 11 bases; unmatched bases: 8. Germline loops: CDR1 SGHDN, CDR2 FVKESK. CDR3 length: 14 residues. The CDR3 spells CASSQVAGQGFAFF. The DNA of the CDR3 is TGTGCCAGCAGCCAAGTTGCGGGACAGGGTTTCGCTTTCTTT. Variable domain in full (rest from reference TRBV14 and TRBJ1-1): EAGVTQFPSHSVIEKGQTVTLRCDPISGHDNLYWYRRVMGKEIKFLLHFVKESKQDESGMPNNRFLAERTGGTYSTLKVQPAELEDSGVYFCASSQVAGQGFAFFGQGTRLTVV.